This entry features one T cell receptor beta chain sequence. Its antigen is unidentified. This sample stems from a study of T-cell reconstitution after alpha-beta-depleted transplantation in children. Study-level findings and limits: Counts and diversity of T cells one year after transplant came mostly from newly produced T cells. Recipient T cells and thymic progenitors that survived gave rise to the high TCRbeta diversity observed at day 60 in some patients. Reportedly, roughly two months post-transplant, alpha-beta T cells arose from several hundred expanded graft clones.

V was pared by 3 bases and J by 5 bases, with 9 bases between. The CDR3 is 13 residues long. The V gene's germline CDR1 is SGHNT and CDR2 YENEEA. A library of TCRbeta sequences, prepared with unique molecular identifiers, was generated. TCRdb ran MiXCR on the PCR reads and lists one entry per CDR3 protein. The sample consists of hundreds of thousands of distinct CDR3 sequences, roughly a sixth of them appearing once. The TCR sequence derives from a male patient aged 2 to 9 who had a stem cell transplant for acute lymphoblastic leukemia, so the T cells may come from the graft donor. Sample: PBMCs, mostly from graft donor cells, taken 360 days after TCRalphabeta/CD19-depleted stem cell transplant. The rearrangement uses TRBV11-3 and TRBJ2-3; D not certain. The CDR3 loop reads CASSLWARDTQYF. CDR3 sequence (DNA): TGTGCCAGCAGCTTGTGGGCGAGAGATACGCAGTATTTT.